The rows below give T cell receptor beta chains drawn from one sample of a study of blood T cell repertoires in COVID-19. TCRdb's table, derived via immunoSEQ multiplex PCR, lists solely in-frame clones and lacks some. The sample includes tens of thousands of clones, 75% to 95% seen only once; the top ten take 2.3%. Sample: peripheral blood. These receptors all stem from a human donor with active COVID-19. The donor label of this sample is uncertain. CDR3s include the opening cysteine and the closing phenylalanine or tryptophan. The order of the fields is V gene, D gene, J gene, CDR3 DNA, CDR3 protein. D genes are given only for firm matches.

TRBV2,.,TRBJ2-7,TGTGCCAGCAGTGATTTATCGTTTATGTACGAGCAGTACTTC,CASSDLSFMYEQYF
TRBV4-1,TRBD1,TRBJ1-2,TGCGCCAGCAGCCAAGTGCGGGACAGGGCCTATGGCTACACCTTC,CASSQVRDRAYGYTF
TRBV3-1/TRBV3-2,.,TRBJ2-7,TGTGCCAGCAGCCAAAAAGGGGGGACTATACACTACGAGCAGTACTTC,CASSQKGGTIHYEQYF
TRBV19,.,TRBJ1-2,TGTGCCAGTAGTAGGGACACCGCCCCCTATGGCTACACCTTC,CASSRDTAPYGYTF
TRBV9,.,TRBJ2-7,TGTGCCAGCAGCGCCTTCTCGACACTTGACGAGCAGTACTTC,CASSAFSTLDEQYF
TRBV2,TRBD2,TRBJ2-3,TGTGCCAGCAGGGCTAGCGGGGGGACTACGCAGTATTTT,CASRASGGTTQYF
TRBV5-1,.,TRBJ1-4,TGCGCCAGCAGCCGCGACACCTCTAATGAAAAACTGTTTTTT,CASSRDTSNEKLFF
TRBV27,.,TRBJ2-3,TGTGCCAGCAGTTTGAGGCCAGGGGGCACAGATACGCAGTATTTT,CASSLRPGGTDTQYF
TRBV7-3,TRBD2,TRBJ2-2,TGTGCCAGCAGCCTAACGGGGCGGGGGACCACCGGGGAGCTGTTTTTT,CASSLTGRGTTGELFF
TRBV28,TRBD1,TRBJ2-1,TGTGCCAGCAGGCGAAAAACCGGGACAGGGTATGAGCAGTTCTTC,CASRRKTGTGYEQFF
TRBV24-1,TRBD1,TRBJ2-3,TGTGCCACCCGGGACAGATACACAGATACGCAGTATTTT,CATRDRYTDTQYF
TRBV3-1/TRBV3-2,TRBD1,TRBJ2-7,TGTGCCAGCAGCCTGCGGGACAGGGGTCACGAGCAGTACTTC,CASSLRDRGHEQYF
TRBV4-1,.,TRBJ1-1,TGCGCCAGCAGCCAAGAAGGAATCGAGAGACAGACAATGAACACTGAAGCTTTCTTT,CASSQEGIERQTMNTEAFF
TRBV5-1,.,TRBJ2-1,TGCGCCAGCAGCTCTCAACTGAGCTCCTACAATGAGCAGTTCTTC,CASSSQLSSYNEQFF
TRBV6-2/TRBV6-3,TRBD1,TRBJ1-1,TGTGCCAGCAGTTACGACAGGGTTAGAGAAGCTTTCTTT,CASSYDRVREAFF
TRBV19,.,TRBJ2-1,TGTGCCAGCTCGGGGGAGAGAGCCTACAATGAGCAGTTCTTC,CASSGERAYNEQFF
TRBV6-2/TRBV6-3,.,TRBJ1-3,TGTGCCAGCAGCGTAGAACTCTCTGGAAACACCATATATTTT,CASSVELSGNTIYF
TRBV27,TRBD1,TRBJ1-2,TGTGCCAGCAGTTTAGAATTGAACAGGGGGTATGGCTACACCTTC,CASSLELNRGYGYTF
TRBV19,.,TRBJ2-1,TGTGCCAGTAGTATAGGCCTCCGGGTGAACAATGAGCAGTTCTTC,CASSIGLRVNNEQFF
TRBV6-6,.,TRBJ1-2,TGTGCCAGCAGTTCGAAGCCATATGGCTACACCTTC,CASSSKPYGYTF
TRBV4-1,.,TRBJ2-1,TGCGCCAGCAGCCAAGGACTAGGGTTCGATGAGCAGTTCTTC,CASSQGLGFDEQFF
TRBV5-1,.,TRBJ2-7,TGCGCCAGCAGCTTGCAAGAGTGGGGGGAGGACGAGCAGTACTTC,CASSLQEWGEDEQYF